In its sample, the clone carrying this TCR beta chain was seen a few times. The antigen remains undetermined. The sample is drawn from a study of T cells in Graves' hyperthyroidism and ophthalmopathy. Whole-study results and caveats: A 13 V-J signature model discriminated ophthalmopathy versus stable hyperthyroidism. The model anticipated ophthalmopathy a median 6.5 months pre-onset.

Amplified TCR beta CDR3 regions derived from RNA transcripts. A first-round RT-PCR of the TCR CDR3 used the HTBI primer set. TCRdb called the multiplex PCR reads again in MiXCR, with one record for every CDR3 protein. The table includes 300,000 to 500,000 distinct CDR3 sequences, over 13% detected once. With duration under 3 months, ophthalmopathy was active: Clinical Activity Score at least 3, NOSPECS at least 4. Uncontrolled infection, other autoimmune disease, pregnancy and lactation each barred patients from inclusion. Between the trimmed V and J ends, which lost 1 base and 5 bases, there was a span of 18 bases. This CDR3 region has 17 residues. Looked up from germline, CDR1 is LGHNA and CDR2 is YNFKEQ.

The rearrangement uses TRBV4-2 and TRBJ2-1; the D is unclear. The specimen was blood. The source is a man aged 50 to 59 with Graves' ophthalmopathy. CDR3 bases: TGTGCCAGCAGCCAAGGGAGCCCCGGTCTATCTAACAATGAGCAGTTCTTC. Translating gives CASSQGSPGLSNNEQFF.